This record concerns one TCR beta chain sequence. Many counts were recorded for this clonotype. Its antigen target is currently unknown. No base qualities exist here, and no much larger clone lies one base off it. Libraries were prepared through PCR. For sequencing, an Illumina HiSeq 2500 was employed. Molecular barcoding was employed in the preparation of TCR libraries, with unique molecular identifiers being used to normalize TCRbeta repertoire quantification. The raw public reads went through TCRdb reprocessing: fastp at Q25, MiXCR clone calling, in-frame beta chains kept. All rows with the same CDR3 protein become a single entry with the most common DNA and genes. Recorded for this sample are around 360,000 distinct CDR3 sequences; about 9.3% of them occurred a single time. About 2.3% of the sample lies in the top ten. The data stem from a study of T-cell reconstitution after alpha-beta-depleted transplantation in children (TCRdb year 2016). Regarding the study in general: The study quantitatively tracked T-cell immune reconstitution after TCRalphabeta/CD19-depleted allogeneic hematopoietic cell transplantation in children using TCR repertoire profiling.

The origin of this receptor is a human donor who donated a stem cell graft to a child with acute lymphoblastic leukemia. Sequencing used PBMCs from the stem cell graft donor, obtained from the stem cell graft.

The sequenced DNA is TGCGCCAGCAGCCCAGATCCGACAGGGGTGAATTCACCCCTCCACTTT. Its amino acids are CASSPDPTGVNSPLHF. The chain is made from TRBV5-1 and TRBJ1-6; 8 bases in the middle match TRBD1. Ends trimmed: V by 4 bases, J by 7 bases; bases unmatched to a gene: 10. Including cysteine and phenylalanine, the CDR3 has 16 amino acids. Just CDR3 DNA is preserved here, 48 bases in frame from base 1. Reading the germline V gene gives CDR1 SGHRS and CDR2 YFSETQ. The full variable domain, with segments outside the CDR3 supplied by the reference TRBV5-1 and TRBJ1-6 proteins, appears as KAGVTQTPRYLIKTRGQQVTLSCSPISGHRSVSWYQQTPGQGLQFLFEYFSETQRNKGNFPGRFSGRQFSNSRSEMNVSTLELGDSALYLCASSPDPTGVNSPLHFGNGTRLTVT.